The clone carrying this TCR beta chain has just one count. This sample was included in a study of blood T cell repertoires in COVID-19. Clones were sequenced by immunoSEQ multiplex PCR, and TCRdb holds only the in-frame ones, with some missing. The table includes 350,000 or so clones, around 83% detected once. The CDR3 covers 14 residues. With 6 bases clipped from V and 4 bases from J, the junction kept 5 bases outside the gene matches. Germline values: CDR1 SGHTA, CDR2 FQGNSA. What was sequenced was peripheral blood. This TCR came from a man younger than 45 with active or convalescent COVID-19. The chain employs TRBV7-2 and TRBJ2-7; 11 nucleotides match TRBD2. The CDR3 protein is CASSLTSGAYEQYF. CDR3 nucleotides: TGTGCCAGCAGTTTGACTAGCGGGGCTTACGAGCAGTACTTC.